This TCR beta chain came from a study of OX40 agonist ivuxolimab in advanced cancers. The study's findings and limits: CD8+ T cells averaged more expanded clones than CD4+. It was not determined which antigens were specifically recognized by the peripheral T cells that had undergone clonal expansion. A proportion of nonresponders additionally exhibited low normalized T-cell clonal expansion.

For this clone: Antigen: not known.

If patients had autoimmune disease history or systemic immunosuppression, they were excluded. The CDR3 is made up of 15 amino acids. Germline V gives CDR1 LNHDA, CDR2 SQIVND (reference sequence). V lost 6 bases to trimming and J lost 0 bases, with 14 bases between them. The method was immunoSEQ multiplex PCR; TCRdb's version includes in-frame clones alone and lacks a portion of them. The sample lists under 85,000 clones; about 90% were seen once. This sequence was found in an adult with an advanced solid tumor such as melanoma, head and neck, liver or kidney cancer. This chain joins TRBV19 and TRBJ1-1; no firm D call. Material: CD4+ or CD8+ T cells sorted from blood, obtained in a trial of the OX40 agonist ivuxolimab. The CDR3: CASSTGGSMNTEAFF. DNA of the CDR3: TGTGCCAGTAGCACTGGCGGGTCCATGAACACTGAAGCTTTCTTT.